The 31 T cell receptor beta chains reported below all come from one sample, sequenced in a study of T-cell memory formation after mild COVID-19. TCRdb re-derived calls from the 5' RACE reads in MiXCR, one entry per CDR3 protein. The table shows under 250,000 distinct CDR3 sequences, with 15% occurring only once. Sequenced material: PBMCs or a T cell subset sorted from them (not recorded which). The receptors stem from an adult woman who had mild COVID-19 (a few samples of this study predate the infection). Cell type and time point are not known.

This clonotype has just a few counts. The chain employs TRBV29-1 and TRBJ2-1, with a tentative D call TRBD1 (6 bases). Trimming shortened V by 2 bases and J by 0 bases, and 8 bases separated the two germline ends. Per the germline V gene, CDR1 is SQVTM and CDR2 is ANQGSEA. This CDR3 has 14 amino acids. The CDR3 spells CSVEMDSSYNEQFF. CDR3 DNA sequence: TGCAGCGTTGAAATGGACAGCTCCTACAATGAGCAGTTCTTC.

In this sample, this clonotype turned up a few times. The CDR3 DNA reads as TGTGCCAGCACCGGACAGGGACGCACTGAAGCTTTCTTT. Encoded protein: CASTGQGRTEAFF. The genes are TRBV12-3 or TRBV12-4 and TRBJ1-1, with TRBD1 identical over 8 bases. This CDR3 comprises 13 residues. Trimming cost V 7 bases and J 4 bases; bases outside gene matches: 5.

This clonotype occurred once. The J gene is TRBJ2-2, the V gene TRBV7-2; D remains unclear. The germline CDR1 and CDR2 sequences are SGHTA and FQGNSA. This CDR3 has 14 residues. V lost 5 bases and J 0 bases, leaving 7 bases between the germline ends. CDR3 in amino acids: CASSTLANTGELFF. CDR3 bases: TGTGCCAGCAGCACTCTCGCGAACACCGGGGAGCTGTTTTTT.

This clonotype turned up a few times. V usage is TRBV12-3 or TRBV12-4 and J usage is TRBJ2-4; tentative D call: TRBD2 (5 bases). CDR3 length: 14 residues. Between the trimmed V and J ends, which lost 4 bases and 4 bases, there was a span of 11 bases. CDR3 DNA: TGTGCCAGCAGTTATCCGGGAAAAAAAAACATTCAGTACTTC. Amino acid sequence: CASSYPGKKNIQYF.

This rearrangement joins TRBV7-2 to TRBJ2-7, with D perhaps matching TRBD2 (5 bases). V was cut by 4 bases and J by 0 bases, with 13 bases left in between. The germline CDR1 and CDR2 sequences are SGHTA and FQGNSA. This CDR3 spans 15 amino acids. CDR3 amino acids: CASSSLWRSSYEQYF. CDR3 bases: TGTGCCAGCAGCTCCCTCTGGAGGAGCTCCTACGAGCAGTACTTC.

This clonotype was observed many times. The chain couples TRBV6-2 or TRBV6-3 to TRBJ2-7; 9 bases are shared with TRBD1. J gave up 3 bases and V 0 bases, and 3 bases lay outside the gene matches. Germline V gene sequence: CDR1 MNHEY, CDR2 SVGEGT. The CDR3 is 15 amino acids. CDR3 region: CASSYSPGQGYEQYF. DNA for the CDR3: TGTGCCAGCAGTTACTCGCCGGGACAGGGCTACGAGCAGTACTTC.

This clonotype has only a few counts. The gene calls are TRBV7-2 and TRBJ1-4; possible D gene TRBD1, 6 bases. Germline assignment: CDR1 SGHTA and CDR2 FQGNSA. Between the trimmed V and J ends, which lost 5 bases and 7 bases, there was a span of 17 bases. The CDR3 runs to 15 residues. The CDR3 loop reads CASSNQGGGGEKLFF. CDR3 bases: TGTGCCAGCAGCAATCAAGGGGGAGGGGGTGAAAAACTGTTTTTT.

The chain employs TRBV7-9 and TRBJ2-1; D gene uncertain. This CDR3 is built from 16 residues. V lost 3 bases and J 0 bases, leaving 12 bases between the germline ends. Germline V gives CDR1 SEHNR, CDR2 FQNEAQ (reference sequence). The CDR3 loop reads CASSLSTVSSYNEQFF. The CDR3 coding sequence is TGTGCCAGCAGCTTGTCGACGGTGAGCTCCTACAATGAGCAGTTCTTC.

This rearrangement joins TRBV4-1 to TRBJ1-5, with D possibly matching TRBD1 (6 bases). V lost 5 bases, J lost 3 bases, and 11 bases lay in between. This CDR3 is built from 14 residues. Germline lookup yields CDR1 MGHRA and CDR2 YSYEKL. CDR3 sequence: CASSETGFNQPQHF. The CDR3 nucleotides are TGCGCCAGCAGCGAGACAGGATTCAATCAGCCCCAGCATTTT.

In its sample, this clonotype was seen a few times. A read error may account for a junction end that differs from germline. The rearrangement links TRBV5-1 to TRBJ2-2, with 8 nucleotides matching TRBD1. Germline assignment: CDR1 SGHRS and CDR2 YFSETQ. The CDR3 is 16 residues long. This CDR3 reads CPSSLGRTGLTGELFF. In nucleotides, the CDR3 is TGCCCCAGCAGCTTGGGCCGGACAGGGCTCACCGGGGAGCTGTTTTTT.

This clonotype was picked up a small number of times. This chain joins TRBV7-6 and TRBJ1-6; tentative D call: TRBD1 (5 bases). Germline assignment: CDR1 SGHVS and CDR2 FNYEAQ. V was pared by 5 bases and J by 8 bases, with 16 bases between. CDR3 length: 15 amino acids. The CDR3 here is CASSLEGQRDSPLHF. CDR3 in DNA: TGTGCCAGCAGCCTAGAGGGGCAAAGAGATTCACCCCTCCACTTT.

This clonotype has a handful of counts. The chain is built from TRBV24-1 and TRBJ2-5; no definite D call. Looked up from germline, CDR1 is KGHDR and CDR2 is SFDVKD. There are 12 residues in the CDR3. The V gene lost 2 bases and the J gene lost 5 bases, with 5 bases spanning the gap. Written as DNA, the CDR3 is TGTGCCACCAGTGATTCCTCCGAGACCCAGTACTTC. This gives the protein CATSDSSETQYF.

The rearrangement links TRBV6-6 to TRBJ2-1; 7 bases align to TRBD2. CDR3 length equals 17 residues. Germline V gene data show CDR1 as MNHNY and CDR2 as SVGAGI (reference sequence). The junction had 7 bases not matched to a gene; V was cut back by 2 bases and J by 0 bases. The CDR3 reads CASSYGLGDSSYNEQFF. Written as DNA, the CDR3 is TGTGCCAGCAGTTACGGACTAGGAGATAGCTCCTACAATGAGCAGTTCTTC.

In its sample, this clonotype was seen a few times. The chain is built from TRBV5-1 and TRBJ2-3; D not resolved. The germline V gene encodes CDR1 SGHRS and CDR2 YFSETQ. CDR3 length: 15 amino acids. V lost 0 bases to trimming and J lost 2 bases, with 10 bases between them. The CDR3 loop reads CASSLVPPPTDTQYF. Written as DNA, the CDR3 is TGCGCCAGCAGCTTGGTCCCACCCCCCACAGATACGCAGTATTTT.

This rearrangement joins TRBV7-9 to TRBJ1-6; D is uncertain. This CDR3 has 12 residues. V was trimmed by 5 bases and J by 7 bases, leaving 6 bases between them. Germline V gene data show CDR1 as SEHNR and CDR2 as FQNEAQ (reference sequence). The DNA for the CDR3 is TGTGCCAGCAGCACCCTCAATTCACCCCTCCACTTT. It codes for CASSTLNSPLHF.

The V gene is TRBV24-1, the J gene TRBJ1-1; 7 bases agree with TRBD1. CDR3 length: 13 residues. V shed 4 bases, J shed 9 bases, and the junction held 7 bases outside the gene matches. Germline assignment: CDR1 KGHDR and CDR2 SFDVKD. DNA for the CDR3: TGTGCCACCAGTGACGAGACAGGGTTGAAAGCTTTCTTT. Residues: CATSDETGLKAFF.

In its sample, this clonotype was seen once. The chain joins TRBV5-1 to TRBJ2-3; D call uncertain. This CDR3 has 15 residues. V lost 4 bases to trimming and J lost 1 base, with 13 bases between them. Germline V gene lookup returns CDR1 SGHRS and CDR2 YFSETQ. The CDR3 spells CASSLYSVRTDTQYF. In nucleotides, the CDR3 is TGCGCCAGCAGCCTATACAGTGTTCGCACAGATACGCAGTATTTT.

The rearrangement uses TRBV7-6 and TRBJ1-3; TRBD1 is a possible D gene (6 bases). The V end was cut by 5 bases, the J end by 0 bases, with 11 bases between. This CDR3 comprises 15 residues. Germline CDR1 SGHVS, CDR2 FNYEAQ. The CDR3 region is CASSAGVPSGNTIYF. CDR3 in DNA: TGTGCCAGCAGCGCAGGGGTGCCCTCTGGAAACACCATATATTTT.

This chain uses TRBV7-2 with TRBJ1-2; 7 bases map to TRBD1. CDR3 size: 18 residues. Germline values: CDR1 SGHTA, CDR2 FQGNSA. J was trimmed by 4 bases and V by 0 bases; bases with no gene match: 14. The CDR3 DNA follows: TGTGCCAGCAGCTTAGCCACTTCTTCCGGGACAGAAGTCTATGGCTACACCTTC. It is translated as CASSLATSSGTEVYGYTF. The complete variable domain, with remaining parts taken from reference TRBV7-2 and TRBJ1-2, reads GAGVSQSPSNKVTEKGKDVELRCDPISGHTALYWYRQSLGQGLEFLIYFQGNSAPDKSGLPSDRFSAERTGGSVSTLTIQRTQQEDSAVYLCASSLATSSGTEVYGYTFGSGTRLTVV.

The gene calls are TRBV4-3 and TRBJ1-6; the D is unclear. V lost 5 bases and J 0 bases, leaving 8 bases between the germline ends. Looked up from germline, CDR1 is LGHNA and CDR2 is YSLEER. This CDR3 spans 15 amino acids. As DNA, the CDR3 is TGCGCCAGCAGCAGGGAGAGCTCCTATAATTCACCCCTCCACTTT. Amino acids: CASSRESSYNSPLHF.

This chain links TRBV27 with TRBJ2-1; D gene uncertain. CDR1 and CDR2 (germline): MNHEY, SMNVEV (reference sequence). This CDR3 is built from 14 residues. Between the trimmed V and J ends, which lost 0 bases and 12 bases, there was a span of 15 bases. The CDR3 region has the DNA TGTGCCAGCAGTTTATCTGGCAGTGTCTGGGCGCAGTTCTTC. This gives the protein CASSLSGSVWAQFF.

The CDR3 loop is CASSLAQGGNEQFF. The CDR3 coding sequence is TGTGCCAGCAGCTTAGCGCAGGGGGGGAATGAGCAGTTCTTC. The J gene is TRBJ2-1, the V gene TRBV7-2, with D perhaps assigned TRBD1 or TRBD2 (7 bases each). Germline-derived CDR1 and CDR2 are SGHTA and FQGNSA. This CDR3 contains 14 residues. V gave up 0 bases and J gave up 7 bases, with 10 bases separating them. Supplemented by reference TRBV7-2 and TRBJ2-1, the full variable domain reads GAGVSQSPSNKVTEKGKDVELRCDPISGHTALYWYRQSLGQGLEFLIYFQGNSAPDKSGLPSDRFSAERTGGSVSTLTIQRTQQEDSAVYLCASSLAQGGNEQFFGPGTRLTVL.

This sequence joins TRBV7-2 and TRBJ1-3, with TRBD1 identical over 7 bases. Unmatched junction bases numbered 4, after V lost 4 bases and J lost 4 bases. Germline loops: CDR1 SGHTA, CDR2 FQGNSA. The CDR3 is made up of 14 amino acids. The CDR3 reads CASSYDRAGNTIYF. In DNA form, the CDR3 reads TGTGCCAGCAGCTACGACAGGGCGGGAAACACCATATATTTT.

This clonotype was seen repeatedly, ten times or more. The J gene is TRBJ1-5, the V gene TRBV15; D unclear. This CDR3 comprises 15 residues. V gave up 8 bases and J gave up 1 base, with 15 bases separating them. Germline V gene sequence: CDR1 LNHNV, CDR2 YYDKDF (reference sequence). The CDR3 spells CATAAQVGSNQPQHF. The CDR3 DNA reads as TGTGCCACCGCCGCACAAGTGGGAAGCAATCAGCCCCAGCATTTT. Variable domain in full (rest from reference TRBV15 and TRBJ1-5): DAMVIQNPRYQVTQFGKPVTLSCSQTLNHNVMYWYQQKSSQAPKLLFHYYDKDFNNEADTPDNFQSRRPNTSFCFLDIRSPGLGDTAMYLCATAAQVGSNQPQHFGDGTRLSIL.

The chain joins TRBV7-2 to TRBJ1-2, with 9 nucleotides matching TRBD1. The ends lost 5 bases at V and 7 bases at J; junction bases unmatched: 8. From germline, CDR1 is SGHTA and CDR2 FQGNSA. The CDR3 sequence is 14 residues long. Here the CDR3 reads CASSPHRDRAGYTF. The CDR3 DNA follows: TGTGCCAGCAGCCCCCACCGGGACAGGGCTGGCTACACCTTC. Looking up the rest from reference TRBV7-2 and TRBJ1-2 gives the full variable domain: GAGVSQSPSNKVTEKGKDVELRCDPISGHTALYWYRQSLGQGLEFLIYFQGNSAPDKSGLPSDRFSAERTGGSVSTLTIQRTQQEDSAVYLCASSPHRDRAGYTFGSGTRLTVV.

The chain recombines TRBV14 with TRBJ2-5; TRBD2 agrees at 11 bases. Germline V CDR1 and CDR2: SGHDN, FVKESK. V dropped 1 base and J dropped 4; count of bases not matched to a gene: 5. The CDR3 sequence is 16 residues long. DNA of the CDR3: TGTGCCAGCAGCCAAGGAACTAGCGGGAGTGGAGAGACCCAGTACTTC. Protein product: CASSQGTSGSGETQYF.

This sequence joins TRBV5-1 and TRBJ2-5; D may be TRBD2 (5 bases). The CDR3 runs to 14 residues. The ends were cut back, 3 bases at V and 3 bases at J, with 12 bases in the middle. Germline CDR1 and CDR2: SGHRS and YFSETQ. CDR3 amino acids: CASSSGNVEETQYF. CDR3 nucleotides: TGCGCCAGCAGCTCCGGGAACGTAGAAGAGACCCAGTACTTC.

The chain links TRBV5-1 to TRBJ2-5, with a tentative D call TRBD1 (8 bases). CDR1 and CDR2 (germline): SGHRS, YFSETQ. Trimming took off 3 bases at V and 2 bases at J, with 17 bases between the two ends. The CDR3 contains 16 residues. The CDR3 region is CASSSANRGGQETQYF. The CDR3 DNA reads TGCGCCAGCAGCTCAGCCAACAGGGGGGGGCAAGAGACCCAGTACTTC.

This clonotype was detected only a few times. This chain links TRBV18 with TRBJ2-3; 9 bases are shared with TRBD1. The CDR3 covers 17 residues. V lost 1 base and J lost 3; bases outside the gene matches: 8. Germline lookup yields CDR1 KGHSH and CDR2 LQKENI. CDR3 residues: CASSPRMETGGTDTQYF. CDR3 DNA sequence: TGTGCCAGCTCACCACGGATGGAGACAGGGGGAACAGATACGCAGTATTTT.

Ten or more counts support this clonotype. The chain carries TRBV5-1 and TRBJ1-2, with TRBD1 identical over 10 bases. The V gene end was trimmed by 4 bases and the J gene end by 5 bases; junction bases not matched to a gene: 5. Germline V lookup: CDR1 SGHRS, CDR2 YFSETQ. CDR3 length equals 14 residues. CDR3 loop: CASSHGQGGYGYTF. In nucleotides, the CDR3 is TGCGCCAGCAGCCACGGACAGGGGGGATATGGCTACACCTTC.

The rearrangement links TRBV6-6 to TRBJ1-2; 7 bases map to TRBD1. The V gene's germline CDR1 is MNHNY and CDR2 SVGAGI (reference sequence). Trimming removed 5 bases from V and 5 bases from J; junction bases left unmatched: 8. The CDR3 covers 14 residues. CDR3: CASSPRGRGYGYTF. DNA of the CDR3: TGTGCCAGCAGTCCCCGAGGCAGGGGGTATGGCTACACCTTC.